This TCR beta chain is from a study of graft-versus-host responses after intestinal transplantation. General study points: Researchers found peak circulating GvH clone levels linked to early post-transplant HvG declines. The marrow of recipients harbored GvH clones, and ileum or blood showed some of them first.

A word on this clone: Its cognate antigen is unknown.

Some clones are missing from TCRdb's copy, which holds only in-frame ones; the method was immunoSEQ multiplex PCR. This sample has about 20,000 clones, with around nine tenths found just once. Germline trimming cut 0 bases from V and 2 bases from J; bases unmatched to any gene: 1. Germline V CDR1 and CDR2: LGHNA, YNFKEQ. The CDR3 totals 16 residues. This sequence joins TRBV4-2 and TRBJ2-5, with TRBD2 identical over 12 bases. This clonotype was sampled from a human patient who received an intestinal transplant, so some T cells may come from the graft donor. This specimen consisted of PBMCs, obtained just over 230 days after intestinal transplant. The CDR3 spells CASSQDGLAGQETQYF. The CDR3 region has the DNA TGTGCCAGCAGCCAAGACGGACTAGCGGGGCAAGAGACCCAGTACTTC.